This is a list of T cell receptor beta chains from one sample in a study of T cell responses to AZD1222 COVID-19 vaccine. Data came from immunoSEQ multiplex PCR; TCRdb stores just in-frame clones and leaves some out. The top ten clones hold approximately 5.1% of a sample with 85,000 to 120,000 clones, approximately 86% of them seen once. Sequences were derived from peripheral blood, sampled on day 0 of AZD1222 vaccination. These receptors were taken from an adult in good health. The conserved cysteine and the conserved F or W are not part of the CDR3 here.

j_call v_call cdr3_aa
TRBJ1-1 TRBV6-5 ASRYTGITEAF
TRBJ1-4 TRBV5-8 ASRPRDGGREEKLF
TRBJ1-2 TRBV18 ASSLNRQGSNYGYT
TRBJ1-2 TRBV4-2 ASSQEAGDYGYT
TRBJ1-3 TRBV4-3 ASSQVTAGNTIY
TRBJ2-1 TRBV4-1 ASSQESGLGDEQF
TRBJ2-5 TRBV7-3 ASATTGAQETQY
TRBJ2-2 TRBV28 ASSLGQNTGELF
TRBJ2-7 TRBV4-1 ASSGRDQGPYEQY
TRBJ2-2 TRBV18 ASSPVFGTGQGIGGELF
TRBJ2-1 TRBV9 ASGAEHVFSYNEQF
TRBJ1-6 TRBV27 ASSNRQGLNSPLH
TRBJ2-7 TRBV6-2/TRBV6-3 ASSDRRKEQY
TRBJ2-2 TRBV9 ASSVRAGELF
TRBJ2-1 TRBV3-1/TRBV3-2 ASSHRTSGYNEQF
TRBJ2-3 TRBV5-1 ASSPGGQGTDTQY
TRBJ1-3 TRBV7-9 ASSLATGTGNTIY
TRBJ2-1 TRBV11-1 ASSGRTLLYNEQF
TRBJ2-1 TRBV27 ASSPGNLYNEQF
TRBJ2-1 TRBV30 AWGGVGLYNEQF
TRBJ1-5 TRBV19 ASTDRVNQPQH
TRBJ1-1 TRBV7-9 ASSMNTEAF
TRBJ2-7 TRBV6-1 ASSESTGGYLEQY
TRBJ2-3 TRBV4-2 ASSQDWAASSTDTQY
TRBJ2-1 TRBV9 ASSVAGTAYNEQF
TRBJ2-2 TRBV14 ASSWQNTGELF
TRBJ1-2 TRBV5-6 ASSRDGQGNYGYT
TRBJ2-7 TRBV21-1 ASSKGVGRTGGYEQY
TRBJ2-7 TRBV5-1 ASSRDSYEQY
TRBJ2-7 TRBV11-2 ASSPIRSHEQY
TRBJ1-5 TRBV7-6 ASSLGRNQPQH
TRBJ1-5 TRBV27 ASSLTRNQPQH
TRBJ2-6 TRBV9 ASSVGASWMGRANVLT
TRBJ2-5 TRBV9 ASSVGTTSLETQY
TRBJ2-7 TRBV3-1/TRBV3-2 ASRNSPSVDEQY